This T cell receptor (beta chain) was captured by sequencing in a study of brain T cells in children with intractable seizures. The sequenced cases were selected for having the highest brain T cell transcript signatures. The protocol was immunoSEQ multiplex PCR, while the TCRdb copy is restricted to in-frame clones and leaves out a portion. Of some 76,000 clones listed, around 93% are singletons. Regarding this clone: What it binds is not known.

The study's findings and limits: Pre- and post-surgery blood differed in depth, so pre-surgery absences may be undersampling. Patients' HCMV serostatus was unknown; virus specificity rests on CDR3 similarity alone.

This clonotype was sampled from a boy under three years old with tuberous sclerosis and intractable seizures. The starting material was peripheral blood, obtained at surgery.

DNA for the CDR3: TGTGCCAGCAGTCCTCGGACGGATGAAGAAAAACTGTTTTTT. Translation: CASSPRTDEEKLFF. The J gene is TRBJ1-4, the V gene TRBV27; D call uncertain. CDR3 length equals 14 residues. The V gene lost 5 bases and the J gene lost 8 bases, with 15 bases spanning the gap. Germline V gene sequence: CDR1 MNHEY, CDR2 SMNVEV (reference sequence).